Shown below are 25 T cell receptor beta chains from a single sample sequenced in a study of T cell changes during pregnancy in multiple sclerosis. TCRdb's table, derived via immunoSEQ multiplex PCR, lists solely in-frame clones and lacks some. This sample has about 42,000 clones; roughly 85% occur once, and the top ten carry over 0.85%. The sequencing here drew on CD4+ T cells from peripheral blood mononuclear cells, taken after pregnancy. The receptors derive from a female donor with multiple sclerosis, enrolled in a pregnancy study.

V and J are TRBV9 and TRBJ1-2; D unresolved. The CDR3 is made up of 13 amino acids. The germline V gene encodes CDR1 SGDLS and CDR2 YYNGEE. The V gene lost 3 bases and the J gene lost 8 bases, with 14 bases spanning the gap. CDR3 in amino acids: CASSASPDGGYTF. In nucleotides, the CDR3 is TGTGCCAGCAGCGCGTCCCCCGACGGGGGCTACACCTTC. Complete variable domain (other parts from reference TRBV9 and TRBJ1-2): DSGVTQTPKHLITATGQRVTLRCSPRSGDLSVYWYQQSLDQGLQFLIQYYNGEERAKGNILERFSAQQFPDLHSELNLSSLELGDSALYFCASSASPDGGYTFGSGTRLTVV.

This chain uses TRBV23-1 with TRBJ2-2; 7 nucleotides align to TRBD1. TRBV23-1 is annotated as an ORF whose role is uncertain. The CDR3 covers 15 residues. V gave up 6 bases and J gave up 4 bases; unmatched junction bases: 8. The CDR3, as DNA: TGCGCCAGCAGGCCCCGACAGGGTAGCACCGGGGAGCTGTTTTTT. Protein: CASRPRQGSTGELFF.

The chain combines TRBV5-4 with TRBJ2-1, with D possibly being TRBD2 (5 bases). Germline lookup yields CDR1 SGHNT and CDR2 YYREEE (reference sequence). V shed 4 bases and J shed 0 bases, with 11 bases lying between them. The CDR3 length is 15 residues. The DNA of the CDR3 is TGTGCCAGCAGCCCCGGGGATAGCTCCTACAATGAGCAGTTCTTC. It encodes CASSPGDSSYNEQFF.

The V gene is TRBV6-1, the J gene TRBJ2-3; D is unclear. The V and J ends lost 2 bases and 6 bases respectively, with 18 bases between them. This CDR3 has 16 residues. The germline gives CDR1 MNHNS, CDR2 SASEGT. This chain's CDR3 is CASSESVWAGGDTQYF. The DNA of the CDR3 is TGTGCCAGCAGTGAATCGGTATGGGCCGGTGGTGATACGCAGTATTTT.

This chain links TRBV29-1 with TRBJ1-1, with D perhaps matching TRBD1 (5 bases). Germline values: CDR1 SQVTM, CDR2 ANQGSEA. V gave up 2 bases and J gave up 1 base, with 11 bases separating them. This CDR3 spans 14 amino acids. The CDR3: CSVELRQPNTEAFF. In DNA, the CDR3 is TGCAGCGTTGAATTGCGACAGCCGAACACTGAAGCTTTCTTT.

This chain joins TRBV1 and TRBJ2-7; the table's D call, TRBD2, was not checked against the DNA. TRBV1 corresponds to a pseudogene. The CDR3 runs 18 residues. In DNA, the CDR3 is TGCACCAGCAGCCAAGATAACCCCCTTGGGAGGGACCCCTACGAGCAGTACTTC. Encoded protein: CTSSQDNPLGRDPYEQYF.

The genes are TRBV29-1 and TRBJ2-5; D gene unclear. Germline V gene data show CDR1 as SQVTM and CDR2 as ANQGSEA. This CDR3 has 11 amino acids. Deletions cut 4 bases from V and 2 bases from J, with 5 bases between. CDR3 DNA: TGCAGCGTTGCCCCTCAAGAGACCCAGTACTTC. Its protein product is CSVAPQETQYF.

The chain uses TRBV2 and TRBJ1-2; 7 nucleotides match TRBD1. With V trimmed by 11 bases and J by 8 bases, 11 bases remained unmatched. Germline V gene lookup returns CDR1 SNHLY and CDR2 FYNNEI. The CDR3 runs to 12 residues. The CDR3 is CAGGGQVRGYTF. For the CDR3, the DNA is TGTGCCGGAGGAGGACAGGTACGGGGCTACACCTTC.

This clone appeared once. CDR3 residues: CASSPTPFRTPNTGELFF. The CDR3 DNA follows: TGTGCCAGCAGCCCCACCCCCTTCCGGACACCTAACACCGGGGAGCTGTTTTTT. V is TRBV9 and J is TRBJ2-2, with a tentative D call TRBD1 (5 bases). The ends were cut back, 4 bases at V and 2 bases at J, with 21 bases in the middle. Germline V lookup: CDR1 SGDLS, CDR2 YYNGEE. The CDR3 covers 18 residues.

The CDR3 coding sequence is TGCGCCAGCAGCCCCGTCGGGAGGCGTGAGCAGTTCTTC. It is translated as CASSPVGRREQFF. This rearrangement joins TRBV4-3 to TRBJ2-1; TRBD2 aligns across 7 bases. Germline CDR1 LGHNA, CDR2 YSLEER. The CDR3 extends over 13 amino acids. The V segment lost 4 bases and the J segment 9 bases; nucleotides outside the gene matches: 6.

This clone showed up just once. J is TRBJ2-1 and V is TRBV9; the match to TRBD1 covers 7 bases. The germline CDR1 and CDR2 sequences are SGDLS and YYNGEE. After removal of 6 bases from V and 4 bases from J, the junction contained 7 bases not matched to a gene. The CDR3 has 14 residues. The CDR3 nucleotides are TGTGCCAGCACGAGGAGCAGGGGGTACAATGAGCAGTTCTTC. Its translation: CASTRSRGYNEQFF.

The chain uses TRBV27 and TRBJ1-1, with D perhaps TRBD1 (5 bases). The V and J ends lost 4 bases and 7 bases respectively, with 7 bases between them. Germline CDR1 MNHEY, CDR2 SMNVEV (reference sequence). CDR3 length: 11 amino acids. The CDR3 is CASSSTGEAFF. The CDR3 DNA reads TGTGCCAGCAGTTCCACAGGTGAAGCTTTCTTT.

In DNA, the CDR3 is TGTGCCAGTAGTATAGGAGCGGGGGGAACCTACAATGAGCAGTTCTTC. Translating gives CASSIGAGGTYNEQFF. The chain is built from TRBV19 and TRBJ2-1; 9 positions agree with TRBD2. Per germline, CDR1 LNHDA and CDR2 SQIVND (reference sequence). The length of the CDR3 is 16 residues. V shed 1 base and J 2 bases; nucleotides not matched to a gene: 3.

The rearrangement uses TRBV4-3 and TRBJ2-1, with D perhaps TRBD2 (6 bases). Trimming removed 4 bases at V and 6 bases at J, with 16 bases between. The CDR3 covers 15 residues. From germline, CDR1 is LGHNA and CDR2 YSLEER. CDR3 region: CASSPRASAGNEQFF. CDR3 DNA: TGCGCCAGCAGCCCCAGAGCTAGCGCGGGCAATGAGCAGTTCTTC.

J is TRBJ1-1 and V is TRBV6-6; 8 bases align to TRBD1. This CDR3 region has 15 residues. V was pared by 6 bases and J by 3 bases, with 9 bases of the junction left unmatched. Germline V gene sequence: CDR1 MNHNY, CDR2 SVGAGI (reference sequence). The CDR3 reads CASRHRDRRDTEAFF. CDR3 nucleotides: TGTGCCAGCAGACACCGGGACAGGAGGGACACTGAAGCTTTCTTT.

This clone was counted a few times. The rearrangement uses TRBV10-3 and TRBJ1-1; 8 bases fit TRBD1. Germline V gives CDR1 ENHRY, CDR2 SYGVKD. V gave up 6 bases and J gave up 1 base; unmatched junction bases: 1. CDR3 length equals 13 residues. The CDR3 coding sequence is TGTGCCATCAGGGGGACAGGGAACACTGAAGCTTTCTTT. Its protein product is CAIRGTGNTEAFF.

The CDR3 DNA sequence: TGTGCCAGCTCACGGGACTACGGGACAGATACGCAGTATTTT. Its translation: CASSRDYGTDTQYF. The chain combines TRBV18 with TRBJ2-3; TRBD2 matches 7 bases. V shed 4 bases, J shed 3 bases, and the junction held 4 bases outside the gene matches. This CDR3 has 14 amino acids. From germline, CDR1 is KGHSH and CDR2 LQKENI.

The chain employs TRBV6-4 and TRBJ2-2; TRBD2 agrees at 8 bases. CDR3 size: 14 residues. The V and J ends lost 3 bases and 3 bases, in that order; junction bases with no gene match: 0. Germline CDR1 is MRHNA and CDR2 is SNTAGT. This chain's CDR3 is CASSETSDTGELFF. The DNA for the CDR3 is TGTGCCAGCAGTGAGACTAGCGACACCGGGGAGCTGTTTTTT.

The V gene is TRBV6-4, the J gene TRBJ2-3, with D perhaps TRBD1 (6 bases). Per the germline V gene, CDR1 is MRHNA and CDR2 is SNTAGT. CDR3 length: 13 residues. V was trimmed by 6 bases and J by 1 base, leaving 8 bases between them. The CDR3 sequence is CASSGQRTDTQYF. CDR3 coding DNA: TGTGCCAGCAGCGGACAGCGCACAGATACGCAGTATTTT.

This sequence joins TRBV11-2 and TRBJ2-5; D remains unclear. This CDR3 comprises 15 residues. The germline gives CDR1 SGHAT, CDR2 FQNNGV. Trimming left V 2 bases short and J 1 base short, with 11 bases between. The CDR3 DNA follows: TGTGCCAGCAGCTTAATGAGACACCTCCAAGAGACCCAGTACTTC. This sequence encodes CASSLMRHLQETQYF.

The chain combines TRBV28 with TRBJ1-2, with 8 nucleotides matching TRBD1. CDR3 length: 14 amino acids. V shed 1 base and J 8 bases; nucleotides not matched to a gene: 6. Germline V gene data show CDR1 as MDHEN and CDR2 as SYDVKM. The CDR3 DNA follows: TGTGCCAGCAGTTTATCGGACAGGGAAGGGGGCTACACCTTC. Translating it yields CASSLSDREGGYTF.

The chain couples TRBV6-5 to TRBJ1-1; a weak D match, TRBD1 (5 bases). Germline V CDR1 and CDR2: MNHEY, SVGAGI. The V gene lost 6 bases and the J gene lost 4 bases, with 18 bases spanning the gap. The CDR3 covers 15 residues. CDR3 region: CASRPWDGGGTEAFF. In DNA form, the CDR3 reads TGTGCCAGCAGGCCCTGGGACGGCGGGGGCACTGAAGCTTTCTTT.

This clone was found once. V gene TRBV9 combines with J gene TRBJ2-3; 7 bases agree with TRBD2. V shed 3 bases, J shed 2 bases, and the junction held 15 bases outside the gene matches. Germline loops: CDR1 SGDLS, CDR2 YYNGEE. This CDR3 comprises 18 residues. DNA for the CDR3: TGTGCCAGCAGCGGTCAGGGTAGCGGGTCCCCTTACACAGATACGCAGTATTTT. Residues: CASSGQGSGSPYTDTQYF.

The chain couples TRBV7-2 to TRBJ2-2, with 9 bases fitting TRBD2. With 0 bases clipped from V and 4 bases from J, the junction kept 6 bases outside the gene matches. This CDR3 comprises 17 residues. Germline V gene data show CDR1 as SGHTA and CDR2 as FQGNSA. CDR3 sequence (DNA): TGTGCCAGCAGCTTAGCAGGGGGAGCGGGGGGCACCGGGGAGCTGTTTTTT. This gives the protein CASSLAGGAGGTGELFF.

The chain couples TRBV4-3 to TRBJ2-1; TRBD2 aligns across 11 bases. Germline CDR1 and CDR2: LGHNA and YSLEER. V trimming: 0 bases; J trimming: 7 bases; junction bases outside the gene matches: 5. The CDR3 loop spans 16 amino acids. DNA of the CDR3: TGCGCCAGCAGCCAAGAAGCTAGCGGGGGGTGGAATGAGCAGTTCTTC. It specifies CASSQEASGGWNEQFF.